The clone carrying this T cell receptor beta chain showed up many times. Its matching antigen is unknown. This entry is derived from a study of T cell repertoires in cytomegalovirus infection. Study background: The public TCR beta signatures pointed to both CMV infection and matching HLA type.

TCRdb re-analysed the reads in MiXCR, keeping a single row per CDR3 protein. The sample has 250,000 or so distinct CDR3 sequences; about a sixth are singletons. V was pared by 5 bases and J by 6 bases, with 17 bases between. Germline V CDR1 and CDR2: SGHTA, FQGNSA. The CDR3 length is 14 residues. Overall study findings and caveats: Based on cumulative public TCR beta family frequency, carriers of CMV plus the relevant HLA were identified. Within the response measured ex vivo, HLA-C-restricted CMV-specific TCR beta clonotypes were dominant.

This clonotype was obtained from a human donor in good health (CMV status not recorded). Some clones in this sample may be carry-over from other donors' samples. Sample: CD8+ T cells from PBMCs. V usage is TRBV7-2 and J usage is TRBJ2-7; either TRBD1 or TRBD2 may supply D (7 bases each). This CDR3 is CASSPWGGTVEQYF. CDR3 nucleotides: TGTGCCAGCAGCCCTTGGGGGGGGACAGTCGAGCAGTACTTC. The entire variable domain, with the rest obtained from reference TRBV7-2 and TRBJ2-7, is as follows: GAGVSQSPSNKVTEKGKDVELRCDPISGHTALYWYRQSLGQGLEFLIYFQGNSAPDKSGLPSDRFSAERTGGSVSTLTIQRTQQEDSAVYLCASSPWGGTVEQYFGPGTRLTVT.